This T cell receptor (beta chain) was sequenced during a study of CD8 T cells in ankylosing spondylitis. Overall study findings and caveats: Prior work had noted some motif variants in reactive arthritis blood and synovial fluid. There was a TCR beta motif, made of eight highly homologous variants, that appeared characteristic of ankylosing spondylitis blood. Reportedly, matched ankylosing spondylitis synovial fluid was significantly enriched for disease-linked clones.

This clonotype was seen a few times. The target antigen is unknown. The germline V gene has CDR1 LGHNA and CDR2 YSLEER. This CDR3 has 12 amino acids. V was cut by 1 base and J by 12 bases, with 10 bases left in between. Construction of TCR beta libraries was performed using quantitative 5'-RACE with molecular barcodes. TCRdb itself ran the 5' RACE reads through MiXCR, one entry per CDR3 protein. The table shows about 800,000 distinct CDR3 sequences, with 12% occurring only once. The TCR was taken from a male donor with ankylosing spondylitis. The specimen sequenced was blood, either unsorted or a sorted T cell fraction (not recorded which). J is TRBJ2-1 and V is TRBV4-3; TRBD2 is a possible D gene (5 bases). In nucleotides, the CDR3 is TGCGCCAGCAGCCAAGTTCCTGGGAGGCAGTTCTTC. Residues: CASSQVPGRQFF.